Given below is one T cell receptor (beta chain) in context. Its cognate antigen is unknown. CDR3 length equals 14 residues. The V gene's germline CDR1 is SGHDN and CDR2 FVKESK. These data are taken from a study of monozygotic twins with inflammatory bowel disease. Study-wide results and caveats: Especially with disease activity, IBD patients shared fewer clonotypes with others than healthy twins did.

Generation of cDNA took place in eight separate reactions per sample. TCRdb reworked the 5' RACE reads into one entry per CDR3 protein, no DNA. There are approximately 330,000 distinct CDR3 sequences in the sample, with 2% to 2.5% held by the top ten. The chain has TRBV14 and TRBJ2-3; TCRdb reports TRBD1, a call that lacks DNA to check it against. The specimen was blood. The origin of this receptor is a human donor with ulcerative colitis or Crohn's disease, or a healthy co-twin of an affected twin (not recorded which). CDR3 region: CASSRWQGWYTQYF.